What follows describes a single T cell receptor (beta chain). CDR3 length: 19 residues. Some clones are missing from TCRdb's copy, which holds only in-frame ones; the method was immunoSEQ multiplex PCR. Of around 700,000 clones listed, over 80% are singletons. The data were taken from a study of blood T cell repertoires in COVID-19. This sequence was found in a woman under 30 with acute or convalescent COVID-19. The rearrangement joins TRBV21-1 to TRBJ1-1; the table's D call, TRBD1, has no DNA check behind it. TRBV21-1 corresponds to a pseudogene. Sequenced: peripheral blood. The CDR3 reads CASSNPPVGVRGLKTEAFF. In DNA, the CDR3 is TGTGCCAGCAGCAACCCGCCTGTCGGTGTCAGGGGGCTGAAAACTGAAGCTTTCTTT.